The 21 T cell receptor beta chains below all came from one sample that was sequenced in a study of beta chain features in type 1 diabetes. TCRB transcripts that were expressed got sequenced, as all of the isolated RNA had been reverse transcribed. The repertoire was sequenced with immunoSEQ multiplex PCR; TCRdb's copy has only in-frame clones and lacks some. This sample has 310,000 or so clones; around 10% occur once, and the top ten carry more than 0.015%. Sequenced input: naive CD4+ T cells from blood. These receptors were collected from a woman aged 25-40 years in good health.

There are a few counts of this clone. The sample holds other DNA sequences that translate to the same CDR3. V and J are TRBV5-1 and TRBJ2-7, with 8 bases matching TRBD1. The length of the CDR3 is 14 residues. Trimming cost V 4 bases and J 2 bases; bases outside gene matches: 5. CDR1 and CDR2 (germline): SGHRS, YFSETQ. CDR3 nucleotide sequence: TGCGCCAGCAGCCTCAACAGGGGGACCTACGAGCAGTACTTC. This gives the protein CASSLNRGTYEQYF.

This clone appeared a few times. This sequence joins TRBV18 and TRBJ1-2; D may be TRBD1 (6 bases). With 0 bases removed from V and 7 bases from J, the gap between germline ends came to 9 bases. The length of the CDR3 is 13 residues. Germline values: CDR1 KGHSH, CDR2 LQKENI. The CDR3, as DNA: TGTGCCAGCTCACCACCGGGGGCGTTTGGCTACACCTTC. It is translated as CASSPPGAFGYTF.

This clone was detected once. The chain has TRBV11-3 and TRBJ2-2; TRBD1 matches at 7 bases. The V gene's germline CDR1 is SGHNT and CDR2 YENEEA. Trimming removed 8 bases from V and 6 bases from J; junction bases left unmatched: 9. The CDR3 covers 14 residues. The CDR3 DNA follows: TGTGCCAGCTCGGGACAGATTTTTCCCGGGGAGCTGTTTTTT. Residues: CASSGQIFPGELFF.

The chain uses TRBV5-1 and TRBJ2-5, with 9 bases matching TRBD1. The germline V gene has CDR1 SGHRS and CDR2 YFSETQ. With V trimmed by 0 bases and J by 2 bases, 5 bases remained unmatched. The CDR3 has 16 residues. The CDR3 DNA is TGCGCCAGCAGCTTGGCCTTAGACAGGGGGCAAGAGACCCAGTACTTC. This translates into CASSLALDRGQETQYF.

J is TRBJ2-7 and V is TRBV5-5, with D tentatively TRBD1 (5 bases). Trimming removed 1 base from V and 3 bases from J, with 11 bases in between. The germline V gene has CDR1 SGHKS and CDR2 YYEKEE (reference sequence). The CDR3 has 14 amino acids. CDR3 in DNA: TGTGCCAGCAGCTTGCTGACAGCTAGCTACGAGCAGTACTTC. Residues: CASSLLTASYEQYF.

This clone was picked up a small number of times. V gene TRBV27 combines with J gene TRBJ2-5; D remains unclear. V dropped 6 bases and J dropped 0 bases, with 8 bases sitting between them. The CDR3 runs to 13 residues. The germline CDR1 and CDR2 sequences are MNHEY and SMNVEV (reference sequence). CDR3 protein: CASRRLNQETQYF. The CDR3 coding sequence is TGTGCCAGCAGAAGACTTAACCAAGAGACCCAGTACTTC.

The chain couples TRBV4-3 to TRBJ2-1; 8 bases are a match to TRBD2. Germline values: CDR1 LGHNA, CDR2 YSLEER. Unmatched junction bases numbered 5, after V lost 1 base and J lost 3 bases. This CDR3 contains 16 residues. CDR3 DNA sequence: TGCGCCAGCAGCCAAGCGACTAGCGTCTACTACAATGAGCAGTTCTTC. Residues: CASSQATSVYYNEQFF.

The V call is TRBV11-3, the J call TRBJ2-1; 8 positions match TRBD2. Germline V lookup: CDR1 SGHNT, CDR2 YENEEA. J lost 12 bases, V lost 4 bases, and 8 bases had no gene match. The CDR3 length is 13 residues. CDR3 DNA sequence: TGTGCCAGCAGCTCCAGAGAAGCGGGAGTGCAGTTCTTC. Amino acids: CASSSREAGVQFF.

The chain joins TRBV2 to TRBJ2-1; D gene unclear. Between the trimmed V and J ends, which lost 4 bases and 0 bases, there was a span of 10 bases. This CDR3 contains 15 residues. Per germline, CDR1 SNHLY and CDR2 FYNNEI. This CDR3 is CASSVDFNSYNEQFF. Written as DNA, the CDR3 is TGTGCCAGCAGTGTAGACTTCAACTCCTACAATGAGCAGTTCTTC.

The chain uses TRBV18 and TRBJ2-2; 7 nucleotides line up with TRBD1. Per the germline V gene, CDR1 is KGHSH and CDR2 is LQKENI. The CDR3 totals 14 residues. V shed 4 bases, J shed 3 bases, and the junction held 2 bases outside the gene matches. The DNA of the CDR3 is TGTGCCAGCTCACGCGACAGGGACACCGGGGAGCTGTTTTTT. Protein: CASSRDRDTGELFF. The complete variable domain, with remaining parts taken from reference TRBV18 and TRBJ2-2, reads NAGVMQNPRHLVRRRGQEARLRCSPMKGHSHVYWYRQLPEEGLKFMVYLQKENIIDESGMPKERFSAEFPKEGPSILRIQQVVRGDSAAYFCASSRDRDTGELFFGEGSRLTVL.

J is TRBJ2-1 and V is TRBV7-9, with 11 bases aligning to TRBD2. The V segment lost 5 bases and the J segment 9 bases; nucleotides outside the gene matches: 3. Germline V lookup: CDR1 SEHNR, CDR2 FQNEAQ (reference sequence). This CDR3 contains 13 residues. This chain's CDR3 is CASSLGTSGEQFF. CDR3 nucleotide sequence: TGTGCCAGCAGCCTAGGGACTAGCGGTGAGCAGTTCTTC.

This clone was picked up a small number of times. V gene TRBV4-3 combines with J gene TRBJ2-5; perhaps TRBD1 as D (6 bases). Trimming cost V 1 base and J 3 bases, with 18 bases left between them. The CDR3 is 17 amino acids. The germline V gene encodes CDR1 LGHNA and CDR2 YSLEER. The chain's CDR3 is CASSQVVFGQTKETQYF. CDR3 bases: TGCGCCAGCAGCCAAGTGGTTTTTGGACAGACTAAAGAGACCCAGTACTTC.

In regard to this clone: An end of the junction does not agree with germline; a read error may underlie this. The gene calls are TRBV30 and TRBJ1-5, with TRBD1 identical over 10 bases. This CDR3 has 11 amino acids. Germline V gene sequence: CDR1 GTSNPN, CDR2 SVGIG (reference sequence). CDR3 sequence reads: CAWRQGTGVYF. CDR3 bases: TGTGCCTGGAGGCAAGGGACAGGGGTCTATTTT.

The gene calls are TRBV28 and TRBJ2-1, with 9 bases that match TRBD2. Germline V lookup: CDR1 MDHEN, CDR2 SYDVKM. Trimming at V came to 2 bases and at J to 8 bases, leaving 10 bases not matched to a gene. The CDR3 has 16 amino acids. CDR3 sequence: CASSLSYPAGGHEQFF. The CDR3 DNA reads TGTGCCAGCAGTTTAAGTTACCCAGCGGGAGGACATGAGCAGTTCTTC.

This CDR3 is CAISESELADNNEQFF. The CDR3 DNA reads TGTGCCATCAGTGAGTCGGAACTAGCGGATAACAATGAGCAGTTCTTC. The genes are TRBV10-3 and TRBJ2-1; 8 positions agree with TRBD2. CDR1 and CDR2 from the germline V gene are ENHRY and SYGVKD. J lost 5 bases, V lost 0 bases, and 6 bases had no gene match. The CDR3 is 16 residues long.

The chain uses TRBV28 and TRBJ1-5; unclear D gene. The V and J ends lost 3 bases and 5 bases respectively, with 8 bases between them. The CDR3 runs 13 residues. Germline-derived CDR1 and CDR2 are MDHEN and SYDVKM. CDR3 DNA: TGTGCCAGCAGTTTTATTCCAGATCAGCCCCAGCATTTT. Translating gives CASSFIPDQPQHF.

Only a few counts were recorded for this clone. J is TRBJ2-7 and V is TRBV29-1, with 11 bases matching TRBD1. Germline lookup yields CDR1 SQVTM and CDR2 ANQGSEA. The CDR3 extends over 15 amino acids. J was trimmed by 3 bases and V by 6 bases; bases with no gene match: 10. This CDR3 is CSVARGQGGNYEQYF. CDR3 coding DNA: TGCAGCGTGGCCCGGGGACAGGGGGGGAACTACGAGCAGTACTTC.

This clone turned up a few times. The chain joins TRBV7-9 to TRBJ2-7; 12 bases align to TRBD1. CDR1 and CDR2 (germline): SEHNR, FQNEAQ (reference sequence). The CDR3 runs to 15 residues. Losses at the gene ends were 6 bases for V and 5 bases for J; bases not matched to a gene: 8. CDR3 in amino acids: CASRGGTGGFDEQYF. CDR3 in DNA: TGTGCCAGCAGAGGTGGGACAGGGGGCTTCGACGAGCAGTACTTC.

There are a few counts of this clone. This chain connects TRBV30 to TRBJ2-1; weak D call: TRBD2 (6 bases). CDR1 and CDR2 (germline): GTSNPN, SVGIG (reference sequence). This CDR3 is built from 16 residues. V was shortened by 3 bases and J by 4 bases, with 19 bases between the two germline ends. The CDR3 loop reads CAWSTLDSGIYNEQFF. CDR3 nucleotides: TGTGCCTGGAGCACCCTGGATAGCGGTATATACAATGAGCAGTTCTTC.

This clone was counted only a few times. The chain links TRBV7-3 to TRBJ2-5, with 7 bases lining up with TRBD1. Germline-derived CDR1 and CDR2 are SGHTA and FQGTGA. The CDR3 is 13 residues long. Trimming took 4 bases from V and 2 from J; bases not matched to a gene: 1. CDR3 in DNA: TGTGCCAGCAGCTCGGGACAGCAAGAGACCCAGTACTTC. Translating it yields CASSSGQQETQYF.

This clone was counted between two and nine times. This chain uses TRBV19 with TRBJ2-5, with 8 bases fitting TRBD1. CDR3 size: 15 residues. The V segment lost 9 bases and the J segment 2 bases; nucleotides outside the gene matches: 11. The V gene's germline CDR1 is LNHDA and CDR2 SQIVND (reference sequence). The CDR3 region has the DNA TGTGCCAGCCGAAACGCAGGGGGCAAACAAGAGACCCAGTACTTC. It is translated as CASRNAGGKQETQYF.